This T cell receptor beta chain was sequenced during a study of T cell responses to AZD1222 COVID-19 vaccine. Clones were read by immunoSEQ multiplex PCR, and TCRdb kept only the in-frame ones, dropping some. The profile shows 100,000 to 150,000 clones, about nine tenths of them singletons. Details on this clone: Its antigen is unidentified.

Trimming pared 6 bases from V and 8 bases from J, leaving 10 bases between. This CDR3 is built from 11 residues. The germline V gene encodes CDR1 MNHEY and CDR2 SVGAGI. Study-wide points: Scientists sampled the repertoires only once the peak T cell response had passed.

The gene calls are TRBV6-5 and TRBJ1-2; D gene ambiguous. The sequence derives from an adult in good health. This specimen was peripheral blood, taken on day 0 of AZD1222 vaccination. This CDR3 is CASRGLAGYTF. CDR3 bases: TGTGCCAGCAGAGGGCTCGCGGGCTACACCTTC.